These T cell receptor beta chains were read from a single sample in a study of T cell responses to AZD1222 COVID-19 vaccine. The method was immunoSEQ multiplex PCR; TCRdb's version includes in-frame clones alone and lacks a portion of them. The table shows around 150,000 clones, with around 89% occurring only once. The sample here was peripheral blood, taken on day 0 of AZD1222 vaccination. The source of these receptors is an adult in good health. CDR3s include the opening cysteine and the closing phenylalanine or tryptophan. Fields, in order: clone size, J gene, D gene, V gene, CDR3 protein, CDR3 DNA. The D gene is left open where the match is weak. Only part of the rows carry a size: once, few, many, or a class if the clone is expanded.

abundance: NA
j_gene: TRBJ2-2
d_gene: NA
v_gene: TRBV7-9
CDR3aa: CASSLFDGSSNTGELFF
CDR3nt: TGTGCCAGCAGCTTATTCGACGGAAGCTCGAACACCGGGGAGCTGTTTTTT

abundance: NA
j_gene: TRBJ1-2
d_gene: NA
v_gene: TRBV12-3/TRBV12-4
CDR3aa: CASSLAGNDGYTF
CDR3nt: TGTGCCAGCAGTTTAGCAGGGAATGATGGCTACACCTTC

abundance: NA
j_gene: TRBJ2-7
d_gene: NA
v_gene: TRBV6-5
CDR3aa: CASRRSQGLGQYF
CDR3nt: TGTGCCAGCAGAAGAAGTCAGGGTTTGGGGCAGTACTTC

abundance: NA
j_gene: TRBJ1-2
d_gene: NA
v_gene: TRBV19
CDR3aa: CASSIITGSYGYTF
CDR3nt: TGTGCCAGTAGTATCATAACAGGGAGCTATGGCTACACCTTC

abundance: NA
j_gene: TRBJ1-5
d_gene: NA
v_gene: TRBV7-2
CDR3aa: CASSAIDYSNQPQHF
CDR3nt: TGTGCCAGCAGCGCGATTGACTATAGCAATCAGCCCCAGCATTTT

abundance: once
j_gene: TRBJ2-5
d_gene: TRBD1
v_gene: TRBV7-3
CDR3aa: CASSWQTGSMETQYF
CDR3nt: TGTGCCAGCAGCTGGCAGACAGGGTCAATGGAGACCCAGTACTTC

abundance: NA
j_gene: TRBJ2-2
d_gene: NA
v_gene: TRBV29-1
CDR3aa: CSGKYGSGAGELFF
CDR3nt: TGCAGCGGAAAATACGGGAGTGGCGCCGGGGAGCTGTTTTTT

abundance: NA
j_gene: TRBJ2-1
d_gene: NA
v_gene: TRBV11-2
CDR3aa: CASSQTHSYNEQFF
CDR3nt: TGTGCCAGCAGCCAGACTCACTCCTACAATGAGCAGTTCTTC

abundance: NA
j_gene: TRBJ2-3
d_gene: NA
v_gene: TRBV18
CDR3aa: CASSPRAASTDTQYF
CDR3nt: TGTGCCAGCTCACCACGGGCAGCTAGCACAGATACGCAGTATTTT

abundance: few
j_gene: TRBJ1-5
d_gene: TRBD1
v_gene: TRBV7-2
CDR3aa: CASSPDRGENQPQHF
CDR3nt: TGTGCCAGCAGCCCGGACAGGGGGGAGAATCAGCCCCAGCATTTT

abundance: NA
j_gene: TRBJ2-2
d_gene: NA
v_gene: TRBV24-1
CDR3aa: CATSDFSGQPGELFF
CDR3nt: TGTGCCACCAGTGATTTCTCCGGACAACCCGGGGAGCTGTTTTTT

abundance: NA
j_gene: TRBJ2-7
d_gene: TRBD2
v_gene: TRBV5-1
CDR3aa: CASSMTGGSYEQYF
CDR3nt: TGCGCCAGCAGCATGACGGGAGGATCCTACGAGCAGTACTTC

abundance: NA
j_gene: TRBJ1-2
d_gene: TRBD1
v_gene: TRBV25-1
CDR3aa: CASSNDRGDGYTF
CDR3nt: TGTGCCAGCAGTAATGACAGGGGTGATGGCTACACCTTC

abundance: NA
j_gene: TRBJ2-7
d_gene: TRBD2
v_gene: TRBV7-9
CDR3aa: CASSTRTSGSYEQYF
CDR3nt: TGTGCCAGCAGCACCCGGACTAGTGGGTCCTACGAGCAGTACTTC

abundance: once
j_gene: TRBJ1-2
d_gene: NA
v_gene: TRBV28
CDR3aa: CASRRGYNYGYTF
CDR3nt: TGTGCCAGCAGAAGGGGATATAACTATGGCTACACCTTC

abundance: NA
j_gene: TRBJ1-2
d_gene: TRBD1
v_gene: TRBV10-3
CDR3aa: CAISESGQGAGHTF
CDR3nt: TGTGCCATCAGTGAGTCGGGACAGGGGGCAGGACACACCTTC

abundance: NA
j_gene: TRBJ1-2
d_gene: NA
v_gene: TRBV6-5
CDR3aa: CASSLARFYGYTF
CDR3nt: TGTGCCAGCAGCCTCGCACGATTTTATGGCTACACCTTC

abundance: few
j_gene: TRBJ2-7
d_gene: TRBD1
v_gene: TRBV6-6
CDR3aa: CASSYNRQGSEQYF
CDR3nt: TGTGCCAGCAGTTATAACAGACAGGGGAGTGAGCAGTACTTC

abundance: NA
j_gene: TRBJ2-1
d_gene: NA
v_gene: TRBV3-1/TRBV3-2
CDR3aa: CASSRRLSLGSNEQFF
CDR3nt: TGTGCCAGCAGCCGCAGATTGAGTCTCGGGAGCAATGAGCAGTTCTTC

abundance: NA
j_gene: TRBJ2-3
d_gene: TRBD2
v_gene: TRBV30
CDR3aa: CACSGLAGGRTDTQYF
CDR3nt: TGTGCCTGTTCCGGACTAGCGGGAGGGCGGACAGATACGCAGTATTTT

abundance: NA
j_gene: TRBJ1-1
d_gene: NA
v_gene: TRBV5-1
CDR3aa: CASSLVRLGDTEAFF
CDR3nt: TGCGCCAGCAGCTTGGTACGGCTGGGTGACACTGAAGCTTTCTTT

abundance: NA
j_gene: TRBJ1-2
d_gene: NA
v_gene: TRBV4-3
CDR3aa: CASSQDRSGHITYGYTF
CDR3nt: TGCGCCAGCAGCCAAGATCGTTCAGGTCACATAACCTATGGCTACACCTTC

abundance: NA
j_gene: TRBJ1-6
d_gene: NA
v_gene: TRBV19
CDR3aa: CACEGSYNSPLHF
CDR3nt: TGTGCCTGTGAGGGGTCCTATAATTCACCCCTCCACTTT

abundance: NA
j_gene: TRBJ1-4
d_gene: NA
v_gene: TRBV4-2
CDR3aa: CASSERGNALMRGLFF
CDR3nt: TGTGCCAGCAGCGAAAGAGGGAACGCTCTAATGAGGGGACTGTTTTTT

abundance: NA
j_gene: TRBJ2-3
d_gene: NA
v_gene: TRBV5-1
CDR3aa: CASKAGPSTDTQYF
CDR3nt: TGCGCCAGCAAGGCGGGGCCTAGCACAGATACGCAGTATTTT

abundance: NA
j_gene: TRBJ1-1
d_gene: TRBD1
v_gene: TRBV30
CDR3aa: CAWTFGQGNTEAFF
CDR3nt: TGTGCCTGGACCTTCGGACAGGGCAACACTGAAGCTTTCTTT

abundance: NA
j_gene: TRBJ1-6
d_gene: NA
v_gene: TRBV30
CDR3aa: CAWSHRQEINNSPLHF
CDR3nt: TGTGCCTGGAGTCATCGACAGGAGATTAATAATTCACCCCTCCACTTT

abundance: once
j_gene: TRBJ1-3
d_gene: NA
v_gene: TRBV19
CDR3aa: CASSIGGGNTIYF
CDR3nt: TGTGCCAGTAGTATCGGGGGTGGAAACACCATATATTTT

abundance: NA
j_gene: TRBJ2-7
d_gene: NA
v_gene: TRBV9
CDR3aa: CASSLMGASPAYEQYF
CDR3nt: TGTGCCAGCAGCCTCATGGGGGCTTCCCCAGCCTACGAGCAGTACTTC

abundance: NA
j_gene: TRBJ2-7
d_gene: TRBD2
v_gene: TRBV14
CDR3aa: CASSQVLAGADYEQYF
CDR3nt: TGTGCCAGCAGCCAAGTGCTAGCGGGAGCCGACTACGAGCAGTACTTC

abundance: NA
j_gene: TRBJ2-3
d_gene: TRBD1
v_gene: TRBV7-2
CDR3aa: CASSSTRGTGLFVDTQYF
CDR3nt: TGTGCCAGCAGCTCGACTCGCGGGACAGGCCTTTTCGTCGATACGCAGTATTTT

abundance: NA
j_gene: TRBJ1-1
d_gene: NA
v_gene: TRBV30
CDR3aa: CAWRRGVMNTEAFF
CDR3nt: TGTGCCTGGAGAAGGGGAGTAATGAACACTGAAGCTTTCTTT

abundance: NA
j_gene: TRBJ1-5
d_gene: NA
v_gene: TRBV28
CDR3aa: CASTPDRSKDRSQHF
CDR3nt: TGTGCCAGCACCCCGGACAGATCAAAGGACAGATCACAGCATTTT

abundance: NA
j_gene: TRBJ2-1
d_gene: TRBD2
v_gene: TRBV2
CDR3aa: CASGTSGRNEQFF
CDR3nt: TGTGCCAGTGGGACTAGCGGGAGAAATGAGCAGTTCTTC

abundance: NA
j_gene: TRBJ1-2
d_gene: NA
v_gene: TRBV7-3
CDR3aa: CASSLNWQGDGYTF
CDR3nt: TGTGCCAGCAGCTTAAACTGGCAGGGCGATGGCTACACCTTC

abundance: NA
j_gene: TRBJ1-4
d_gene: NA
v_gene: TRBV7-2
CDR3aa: CASSPPGRANEKLFF
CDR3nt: TGTGCCAGCAGCCCGCCGGGCCGGGCTAATGAAAAACTGTTTTTT

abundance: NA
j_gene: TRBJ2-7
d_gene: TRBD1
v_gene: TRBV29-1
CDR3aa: CSVVGGAFYEQYF
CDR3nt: TGCAGCGTTGTAGGGGGCGCGTTCTACGAGCAGTACTTC

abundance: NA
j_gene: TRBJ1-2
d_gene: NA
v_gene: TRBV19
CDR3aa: CASSIDRQDHYGYTF
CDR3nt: TGTGCCAGTAGTATAGACCGACAGGATCACTATGGCTACACCTTC

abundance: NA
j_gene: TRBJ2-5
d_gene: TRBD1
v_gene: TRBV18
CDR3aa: CASSPNRGLETQYF
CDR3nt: TGTGCCAGCTCACCAAACAGGGGGCTAGAGACCCAGTACTTC

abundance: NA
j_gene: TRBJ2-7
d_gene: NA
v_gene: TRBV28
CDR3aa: CASSLQGIIYEQYF
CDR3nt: TGTGCCAGCAGTTTGCAGGGTATTATCTACGAGCAGTACTTC

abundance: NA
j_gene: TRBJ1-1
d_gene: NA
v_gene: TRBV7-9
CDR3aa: CASSLGTFMNTEAFF
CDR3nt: TGTGCCAGCAGCTTAGGGACATTTATGAACACTGAAGCTTTCTTT

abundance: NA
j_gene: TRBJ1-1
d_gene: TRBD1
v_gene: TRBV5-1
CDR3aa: CASTKTGGNTEAFF
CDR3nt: TGCGCCAGCACCAAAACAGGGGGCAACACTGAAGCTTTCTTT

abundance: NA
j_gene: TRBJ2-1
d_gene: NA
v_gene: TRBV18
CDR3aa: CASSPQGGEQFF
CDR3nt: TGTGCCAGCTCACCACAGGGCGGTGAGCAGTTCTTC

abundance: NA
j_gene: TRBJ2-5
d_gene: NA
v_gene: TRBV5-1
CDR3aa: CASSLMWGETQYF
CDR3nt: TGCGCCAGCAGCTTGATGTGGGGAGAGACCCAGTACTTC

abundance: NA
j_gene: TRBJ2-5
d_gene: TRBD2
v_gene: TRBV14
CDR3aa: CASSLAGGETQYF
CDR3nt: TGTGCCAGCAGCTTAGCGGGAGGCGAGACCCAGTACTTC

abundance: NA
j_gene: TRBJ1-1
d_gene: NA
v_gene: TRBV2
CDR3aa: CASSERPGQSNTEAFF
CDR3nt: TGTGCCAGCAGTGAAAGGCCAGGGCAATCGAACACTGAAGCTTTCTTT

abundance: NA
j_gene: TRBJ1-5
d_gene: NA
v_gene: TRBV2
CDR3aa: CASWYPSNQPQHF
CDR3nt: TGTGCCAGCTGGTATCCCTCAAATCAGCCCCAGCATTTT

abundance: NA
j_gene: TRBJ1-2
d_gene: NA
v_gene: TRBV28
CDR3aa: CASSSGINYGYTF
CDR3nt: TGTGCCAGCTCATCGGGAATTAACTATGGCTACACCTTC

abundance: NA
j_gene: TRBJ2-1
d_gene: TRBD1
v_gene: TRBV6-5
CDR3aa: CASSRTGGYYNEQFF
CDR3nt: TGTGCCAGCAGTAGAACAGGGGGCTACTACAATGAGCAGTTCTTC

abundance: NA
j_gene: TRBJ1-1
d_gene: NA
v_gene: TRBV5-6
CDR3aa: CASSLPGSPEAFF
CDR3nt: TGTGCCAGCAGCTTGCCAGGGAGCCCTGAAGCTTTCTTT

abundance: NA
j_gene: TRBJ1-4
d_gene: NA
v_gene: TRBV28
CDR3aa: CASSLGGINEKLFF
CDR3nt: TGTGCCAGCAGTTTAGGGGGTATTAATGAAAAACTGTTTTTT

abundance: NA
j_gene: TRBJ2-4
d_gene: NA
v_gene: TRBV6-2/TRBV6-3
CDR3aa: CASSSEPAKNIQYF
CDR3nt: TGTGCCAGCAGCTCCGAGCCAGCCAAAAACATTCAGTACTTC

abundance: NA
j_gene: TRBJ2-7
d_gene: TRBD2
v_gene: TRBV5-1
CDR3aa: CASSSLPSGSTEQYF
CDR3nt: TGCGCCAGCAGCTCCCTACCTAGCGGGAGTACCGAGCAGTACTTC

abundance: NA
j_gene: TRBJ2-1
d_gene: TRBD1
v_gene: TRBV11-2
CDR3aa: CASSLGTGGSYNEQFF
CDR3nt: TGTGCCAGCAGCTTAGGGACAGGGGGCTCCTACAATGAGCAGTTCTTC

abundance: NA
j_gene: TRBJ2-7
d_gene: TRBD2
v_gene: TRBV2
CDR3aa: CASRAGLAGIYEQYF
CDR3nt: TGTGCCAGCAGAGCCGGACTAGCGGGAATCTACGAGCAGTACTTC

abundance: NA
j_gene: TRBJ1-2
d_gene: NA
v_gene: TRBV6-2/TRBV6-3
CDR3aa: CASSKGRDYGYTF
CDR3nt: TGTGCCAGCAGCAAGGGGCGAGACTATGGCTACACCTTC